This TCR beta chain is from a study of blood T cells in healthy people across ages. CDR3 length equals 15 residues. V gave up 4 bases and J gave up 2 bases, with 14 bases separating them. Looked up from germline, CDR1 is SGHNT and CDR2 is YENEEA. This clonotype was seen more than once but under ten times. Combining a sample-barcoded 5' primer with a J-beta primer mix, a second PCR ran for about 6 to 12 cycles. Each of the cDNA molecules was tagged by a template-switch adaptor with 12 random nucleotides. TCRdb independently ran MiXCR on the 5' RACE reads; one entry per CDR3 protein. The top ten hold 20% to 25% of the sample, which has approximately 2,000,000 distinct CDR3 sequences, about 39% seen once.

The sequenced material came from blood. The rearrangement joins TRBV11-3 to TRBJ2-5, with unresolved D. This sequence was found in a human donor in good health. The CDR3 coding sequence is TGTGCCAGCAGCTGGCGTCAGGCAGCTCAAGAGACCCAGTACTTC. This translates into CASSWRQAAQETQYF.